The sequence of this TCR beta chain was determined in a study of blood T cell repertoires in COVID-19. About the study: There were acute and convalescent COVID-19 samples, and they came from the United States, Italy and Spain.

J lost 6 bases, V lost 2 bases, and 13 bases had no gene match. Germline V gene lookup returns CDR1 MNHEY and CDR2 SVGEGT. This CDR3 is 16 amino acids long. Produced via immunoSEQ multiplex PCR; TCRdb's table is partial and in-frame only. The profile shows around 88,000 clones, roughly 80% of them singletons. This chain uses TRBV6-2 or TRBV6-3 with TRBJ2-7; 7 bases are a match to TRBD1. Material: peripheral blood. The TCR was taken from a man in his 60s with acute or convalescent COVID-19. The CDR3 coding sequence is TGTGCCAGCAGTTACGACATATACAGGGGACGGGGCGAGCAGTACTTC. Residues: CASSYDIYRGRGEQYF.